The present TCR beta chain was sequenced within a study of OX40 agonist ivuxolimab in advanced cancers. Method: immunoSEQ multiplex PCR; TCRdb's copy keeps in-frame clones and lacks some. The data contain 55,000 to 70,000 clones, 86% of them seen just once; the ten biggest clones take up approximately 1.2%. The CDR3 has 13 amino acids. With 7 bases removed from V and 3 bases from J, the gap between germline ends came to 11 bases. Germline assignment: CDR1 SGDLS and CDR2 YYNGEE. The chain has TRBV9 and TRBJ2-1, with TRBD2 as a possible D gene (6 bases). Sequenced material: CD4+ or CD8+ T cells sorted from blood, taken in a trial of the OX40 agonist ivuxolimab. This clonotype was obtained from an adult with an advanced solid tumor such as melanoma, head and neck, liver or kidney cancer. The CDR3 DNA sequence: TGTGCCAGCCCCGGGACTGGCTACAATGAGCAGTTCTTC. Translation: CASPGTGYNEQFF. Supplemented by reference TRBV9 and TRBJ2-1, the full variable domain reads DSGVTQTPKHLITATGQRVTLRCSPRSGDLSVYWYQQSLDQGLQFLIQYYNGEERAKGNILERFSAQQFPDLHSELNLSSLELGDSALYFCASPGTGYNEQFFGPGTRLTVL.